The rows below give T cell receptor beta chains drawn from one sample of a study of blood T cell repertoires in COVID-19. This table comes from immunoSEQ multiplex PCR, and its TCRdb copy is limited to in-frame clones, with some not included. The sample yields approximately 220,000 clones, approximately 83% seen once. Sequencing was done on a sample of PBMCs or T cells enriched from blood (not recorded which). The source of these receptors is a middle-aged woman who had been exposed to COVID-19. CDR3s include the opening cysteine and the closing phenylalanine or tryptophan. A D gene is named only where the DNA matches it firmly. Part of the rows lack a size; the others show once, few, many or a class for expanded clones.

>TRBJ2-7|TRBV5-1|-|TRBD2
TGCGCCAGCAGCTTGATCCCCTCTAGCGGGCCCCCCTACGAGCAGTACTTC
CASSLIPSSGPPYEQYF
>TRBJ2-1|TRBV5-1|-|TRBD2
TGCGCCAGCAGCCGCATTAGCGGGGGCAGCTCCTACAATGAGCAGTTCTTC
CASSRISGGSSYNEQFF
>TRBJ1-5|TRBV4-1|many|TRBD1
TGCGCCAGCAGCCACGGGACAGGGAAATTGAGGAATCAGCCCCAGCATTTT
CASSHGTGKLRNQPQHF
>TRBJ1-3|TRBV18|-|-
TGTGCCAGCTCCGGAGGGTTAGGCCTCGGAGATTACTCTGGAAACACCATATATTTT
CASSGGLGLGDYSGNTIYF
>TRBJ2-3|TRBV6-2/TRBV6-3|-|-
TGTGCCAGCAGTCTAGGAGCAGATACGCAGTATTTT
CASSLGADTQYF
>TRBJ1-5|TRBV5-1|few|-
TGCGCCAGCAGCGGAGGACGGGAGATCAATCAGCCCCAGCATTTT
CASSGGREINQPQHF
>TRBJ2-7|TRBV28|-|TRBD1
TGTGCCAGCAGTTTATCCGGGACAGGGGTCTACGAGCAGTACTTC
CASSLSGTGVYEQYF
>TRBJ2-3|TRBV9|-|-
TGTGCCAGCAGCGTAGGAGGGACAGATACGCAGTATTTT
CASSVGGTDTQYF
>TRBJ2-7|TRBV5-1|-|-
TGCGCCAGCAGCTTGCACGCCAGCGAGCAGTACTTC
CASSLHASEQYF
>TRBJ1-2|TRBV30|-|-
TGTGCCTGGAAATTAGACACCTATGGCTACACCTTC
CAWKLDTYGYTF
>TRBJ2-7|TRBV27|-|-
TGTGCCAGCAGTTATGGGCGGGGACTTACCTACGAGCAGTACTTC
CASSYGRGLTYEQYF
>TRBJ2-5|TRBV30|-|-
TGTGCCTGGAGAGCGAGAGAAGAGACCCAGTACTTC
CAWRAREETQYF
>TRBJ1-4|TRBV19|-|-
TGTGCCAGCCGGTTGAGGGAAGGGGGAGAAAAACTGTTTTTT
CASRLREGGEKLFF
>TRBJ2-1|TRBV25-1|-|-
TGTGCCAGCACCGAACGAGGGGGGGCTTTGGGGAATGAGCAGTTCTTC
CASTERGGALGNEQFF
>TRBJ1-2|TRBV7-9|-|TRBD1
TGTGCCAGCAGCCCAAGCGTGACAGGGCTTCCAAACAAGGCATATGGCTACACCTTC
CASSPSVTGLPNKAYGYTF
>TRBJ2-4|TRBV7-2|-|TRBD2
TGTGCCAGCAGCTCAATTAGTGGGGTGGGTAGCGGGGGGAAAAACATTCAGTACTTC
CASSSISGVGSGGKNIQYF
>TRBJ1-1|TRBV28|-|-
TGTGCCAGCATGCACAGGGTATTCACTGAAGCTTTCTTT
CASMHRVFTEAFF
>TRBJ2-5|TRBV7-3|-|-
TGTGCCAGCCCCCCTGGGCTCCTCCCAGAAGAGACCCAGTACTTC
CASPPGLLPEETQYF
>TRBJ1-4|TRBV7-9|once|TRBD1
TGTGCCAGCAGCTCATCAGACAGGGCCCCTGAAAAACTGTTTTTT
CASSSSDRAPEKLFF
>TRBJ2-7|TRBV5-1|-|TRBD1
TGCGCCAGCAGCTTGGAACAGGGGGCGCAGTACTTC
CASSLEQGAQYF
>TRBJ1-6|TRBV30|-|TRBD1
TGTGCCTGGATCCCCAAGGGACAGTTAGTGGGTTCACCCCTCCACTTT
CAWIPKGQLVGSPLHF
>TRBJ1-1|TRBV4-1|few|TRBD1
TGCGCCAGCAGCCCGGGACAGGGCGACGCAATGAACACTGAAGCTTTCTTT
CASSPGQGDAMNTEAFF
>TRBJ1-1|TRBV12-5|-|-
TGTGCTAGTGGTTTGGTATTGGCAGAAGGGGAACGGACGAACACTGAAGCTTTCTTT
CASGLVLAEGERTNTEAFF
>TRBJ1-2|TRBV18|-|TRBD1
TGTGCCAGCTCACCCCCTATCGACAGGGGACTCTCGGGTGGCTACACCTTC
CASSPPIDRGLSGGYTF
>TRBJ2-7|TRBV28|-|-
TGTGCCAGCAGTTTGGAGGGAAACTACGAGCAGTACTTC
CASSLEGNYEQYF
>TRBJ1-2|TRBV5-1|-|TRBD1
TGCGCCAGCAGTCAGGACAGGAACTATGGCTACACCTTC
CASSQDRNYGYTF
>TRBJ2-1|TRBV2|once|-
TGTGCCAGCAGCCCTTCGGGGGGCCCCCCCTCAAGAGAGCAGTTCTTC
CASSPSGGPPSREQFF
>TRBJ2-7|TRBV4-1|-|TRBD1
TGCGCCAGCAGCCACCCAGGTCGGACAGGGGGCGAGCAGTACTTC
CASSHPGRTGGEQYF
>TRBJ2-7|TRBV9|-|TRBD2
TGTGCCAGCAGCGTAGGCGCGGGGGGTACCTACGAGCAGTACTTC
CASSVGAGGTYEQYF
>TRBJ2-1|TRBV7-3|-|TRBD2
TGTGCCAGCAGCTTCCAAGGACTAGCGGGGGGCAGGGATGAGCAGTTCTTC
CASSFQGLAGGRDEQFF
>TRBJ1-2|TRBV3-1/TRBV3-2|-|-
TGTGCCAGCAGCCAAGGCGCCCGTGGCTACACCTTC
CASSQGARGYTF
>TRBJ1-5|TRBV28|-|-
TGTGCCAGCAGGCCAGGACAGTTCAATCAGCCCCAGCATTTT
CASRPGQFNQPQHF
>TRBJ2-4|TRBV9|-|-
TGTGCCAGCAGCGTAGACACTGGGTTGGACAGTCCCTTGACGAAAATTCAGTACTTC
CASSVDTGLDSPLTKIQYF
>TRBJ1-2|TRBV11-3|-|-
TGTGCCAGCAGCTTAATGGGGCTCACCTATGGCTACACCTTC
CASSLMGLTYGYTF
>TRBJ1-3|TRBV6-2/TRBV6-3|-|TRBD1
TGTGCCAGCAGCTCTGTGGGACAGGATTTTCGAAACACCATATATTTT
CASSSVGQDFRNTIYF
>TRBJ2-2|TRBV19|-|-
TGTGCCAGTAGTATAGGACAGGCCACCGGGGAGCTGTTTTTT
CASSIGQATGELFF
>TRBJ1-4|TRBV30|-|-
TGTGCCTGGAGCGTTGGAACAGATGGAAAACTGTTTTTT
CAWSVGTDGKLFF
>TRBJ1-1|TRBV6-5|-|-
TGTGCCAGCAGTTACAACAAGAACACTGAAGCTTTCTTT
CASSYNKNTEAFF
>TRBJ1-1|TRBV29-1|once|-
TGCAGCGTTGTGGGCAGAAAAGCTTTCTTT
CSVVGRKAFF
>TRBJ1-2|TRBV5-6|-|-
TGTGCCAGCAGCTCTATGGCGGATTATGGCTACACCTTC
CASSSMADYGYTF
>TRBJ1-1|TRBV21-1|-|-
TGTGCCAGCAGCAAAGCTGGGCAGGGGACTGAAGCTTTCTTT
CASSKAGQGTEAFF
>TRBJ1-2|TRBV12-3/TRBV12-4|-|-
TGTGCCAGCGCAGGGGAGCCCCACTTCTACTTC
CASAGEPHFYF
>TRBJ2-4|TRBV3-1/TRBV3-2|-|TRBD1
TGTGCCAGCAGCCAAGGAGAGGGGGGACAGGGGGCATACATTCAGTACTTC
CASSQGEGGQGAYIQYF
>TRBJ2-5|TRBV10-2|-|TRBD2
TGCGCCAGCAGTGCCGACTTCGGGGGGTCCCAAGAGACCCAGTACTTC
CASSADFGGSQETQYF
>TRBJ2-2|TRBV2|-|-
TGTGCCAGCAGTGGAAGTGGCGGAGCGAACACCGGGGAGCTGTTTTTT
CASSGSGGANTGELFF
>TRBJ2-3|TRBV11-2|once|-
TGTGCCAGCAGCAGGGAGGCAGATACGCAGTATTTT
CASSREADTQYF
>TRBJ1-5|TRBV2|-|-
TGTGCCAGCAGGTTAGACAATTATAGCAATCAGCCCCAGCATTTT
CASRLDNYSNQPQHF
>TRBJ2-7|TRBV2|-|TRBD2
TGTGCCAGCAGTAATAGCGGGGGCTCCTACGAGCAGTACTTC
CASSNSGGSYEQYF
>TRBJ1-2|TRBV30|-|-
TGTGCCTGGACCCCCCTATGGGGCAACTATGGCTACACCTTC
CAWTPLWGNYGYTF
>TRBJ2-7|TRBV4-2|-|-
TGTGCCAGCAGCCAAGAATCGGGGGGCAATGGCGAGCAGTACTTC
CASSQESGGNGEQYF
>TRBJ2-7|TRBV3-1/TRBV3-2|-|-
TGTGCCAGCAGCCAAGATGGCGGCAGACCCCTCTACGAGCAGTACTTC
CASSQDGGRPLYEQYF
>TRBJ2-3|TRBV4-1|once|-
TGCGCCAGCAGCCCTTTAGCGGACACAGATACGCAGTATTTT
CASSPLADTDTQYF
>TRBJ2-3|TRBV9|-|TRBD2
TGTGCCAGCAGCTTAACTAGCGCTAGCACAGATACGCAGTATTTT
CASSLTSASTDTQYF
>TRBJ2-2|TRBV24-1|few|TRBD1
TGTGCCACCAGTGGGACAGGGGACCCGGAGCTGTTTTTT
CATSGTGDPELFF